This T cell receptor (beta chain) appears in the sequencing data of a study of patients and donors after allogeneic stem cell transplantation. TCRdb recomputed calls from the RT-PCR reads with MiXCR, one row per CDR3 protein. The table has some 160,000 distinct CDR3 sequences, roughly 22% seen once; the top ten hold roughly 27%. There are a few counts of this clonotype. The V end was cut by 1 base, the J end by 11 bases, with 4 bases between. From germline, CDR1 is SGHRS and CDR2 YFSETQ. The CDR3 contains 11 residues. The origin of this receptor is a human donor who was either an allogeneic HSCT recipient or a stem cell or donor lymphocyte infusion donor (not recorded which). It is not recorded whose cells these are; they may come from a transplant donor. The material sequenced was blood, either unsorted or a sorted T cell fraction (not recorded which). The chain is built from TRBV5-1 and TRBJ1-6; unclear D gene. CDR3 sequence: CASSLHPPLHF. The DNA for the CDR3 is TGCGCCAGCAGCTTGCATCCACCCCTCCACTTT.